The present entry profiles one T cell receptor (beta chain) with its context. This sample is part of a study of blood T cell repertoires in COVID-19. Measured with immunoSEQ multiplex PCR; TCRdb has only the in-frame clones, and not every one. Here the sample spans about 400,000 clones, roughly 88% being singletons. Germline V gene data show CDR1 as ENHRY and CDR2 as SYGVKD. This CDR3 comprises 13 residues. The V segment lost 11 bases and the J segment 5 bases; nucleotides outside the gene matches: 8. This sequence originates from a woman aged 40 to 50 with acute COVID-19. V and J are TRBV10-3 and TRBJ2-5; 10 bases line up with TRBD1. Sequencing was done on a sample of PBMCs or T cells enriched from blood (not recorded which). CDR3 amino acids: CAGRQGAGETQYF. The CDR3 DNA reads TGTGCCGGTCGACAGGGGGCGGGGGAGACCCAGTACTTC.